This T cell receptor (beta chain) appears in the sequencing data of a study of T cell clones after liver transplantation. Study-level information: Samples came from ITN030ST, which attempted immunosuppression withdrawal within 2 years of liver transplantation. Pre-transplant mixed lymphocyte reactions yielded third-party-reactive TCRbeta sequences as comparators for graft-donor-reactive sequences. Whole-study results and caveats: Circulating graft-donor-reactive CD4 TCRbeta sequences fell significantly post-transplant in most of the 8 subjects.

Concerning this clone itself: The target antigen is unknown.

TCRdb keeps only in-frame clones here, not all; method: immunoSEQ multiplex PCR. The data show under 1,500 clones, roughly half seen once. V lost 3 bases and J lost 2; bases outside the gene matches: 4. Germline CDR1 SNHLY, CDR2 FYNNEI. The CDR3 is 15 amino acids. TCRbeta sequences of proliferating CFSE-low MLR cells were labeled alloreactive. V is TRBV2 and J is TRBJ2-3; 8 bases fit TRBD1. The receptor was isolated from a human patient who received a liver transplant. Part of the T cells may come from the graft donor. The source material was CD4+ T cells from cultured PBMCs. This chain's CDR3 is CASSETGAFTDTQYF. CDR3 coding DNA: TGTGCCAGCAGTGAGACAGGGGCCTTCACAGATACGCAGTATTTT.